The clone carrying this T cell receptor beta chain was counted between two and nine times. What it binds is unknown. This record belongs to a study of T-cell memory formation after mild COVID-19. TCRdb recomputed calls from the 5' RACE reads with MiXCR, one row per CDR3 protein. This table holds roughly 580,000 distinct CDR3 sequences, about a sixth found once. Study-wide points: The finding that pre-infection memory included some responding clones suggested that cross-reactive memory joined.

The clonotype comes from an adult woman who had mild COVID-19 (a few samples of this study predate the infection). Cell type and time point are not known. Sequenced sample: PBMCs or a T cell subset sorted from them (not recorded which).

Here the CDR3 reads CASSPPPDRGTEAFF. CDR3 coding DNA: TGTGCCAGCTCGCCTCCTCCCGACAGGGGCACTGAAGCTTTCTTT. The V call is TRBV18, the J call TRBJ1-1, with 8 bases aligning to TRBD1. V was pared by 6 bases and J by 4 bases, with 10 bases of the junction left unmatched. Germline assignment: CDR1 KGHSH and CDR2 LQKENI. The length of the CDR3 is 15 residues.